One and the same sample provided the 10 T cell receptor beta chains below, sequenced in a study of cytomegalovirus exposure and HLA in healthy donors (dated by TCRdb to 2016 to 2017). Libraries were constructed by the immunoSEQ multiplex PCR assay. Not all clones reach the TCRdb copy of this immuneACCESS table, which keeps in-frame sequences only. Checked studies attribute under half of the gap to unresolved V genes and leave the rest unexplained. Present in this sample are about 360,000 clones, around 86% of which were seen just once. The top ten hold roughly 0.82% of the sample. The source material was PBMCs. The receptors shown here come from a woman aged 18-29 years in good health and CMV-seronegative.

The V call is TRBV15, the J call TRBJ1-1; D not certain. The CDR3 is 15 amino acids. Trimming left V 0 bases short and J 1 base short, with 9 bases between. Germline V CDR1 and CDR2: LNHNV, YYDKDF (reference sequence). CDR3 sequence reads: CATSRDEQKNTEAFF. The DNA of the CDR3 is TGTGCCACCAGCAGAGATGAACAGAAGAACACTGAAGCTTTCTTT.

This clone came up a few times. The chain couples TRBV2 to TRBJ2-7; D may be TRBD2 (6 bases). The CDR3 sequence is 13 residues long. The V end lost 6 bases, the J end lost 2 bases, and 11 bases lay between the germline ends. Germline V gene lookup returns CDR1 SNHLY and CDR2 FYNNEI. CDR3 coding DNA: TGTGCCAGCAGCGGACTATTAGCCTACGAGCAGTACTTC. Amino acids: CASSGLLAYEQYF.

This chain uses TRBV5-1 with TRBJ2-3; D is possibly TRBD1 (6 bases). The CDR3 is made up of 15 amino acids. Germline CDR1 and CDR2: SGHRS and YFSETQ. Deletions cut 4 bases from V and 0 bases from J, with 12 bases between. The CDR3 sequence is CASSHGQTSTDTQYF. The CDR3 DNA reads TGCGCCAGCAGCCACGGACAGACTAGCACAGATACGCAGTATTTT.

The CDR3 reads CASSEKRDGYSPLHF. In DNA form, the CDR3 reads TGTGCCAGCAGCGAAAAGCGGGACGGGTATTCACCCCTCCACTTT. The J gene is TRBJ1-6, the V gene TRBV6-1, with a tentative D call TRBD1 (5 bases). The CDR3 consists of 15 residues. CDR1 and CDR2 (germline): MNHNS, SASEGT. Trimming pared 6 bases from V and 8 bases from J, leaving 17 bases between.

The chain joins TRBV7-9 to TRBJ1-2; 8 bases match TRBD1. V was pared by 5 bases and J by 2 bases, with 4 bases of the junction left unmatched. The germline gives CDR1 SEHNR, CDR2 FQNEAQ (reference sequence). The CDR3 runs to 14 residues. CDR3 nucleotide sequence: TGTGCCAGCAGCCCACGGACAGGGAACTATGGCTACACCTTC. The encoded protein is CASSPRTGNYGYTF.

The CDR3 protein is CASSSEYRGYTF. The CDR3 nucleotides read TGCGCCAGCAGCTCGGAGTATCGGGGCTACACCTTC. This chain joins TRBV5-1 and TRBJ1-2, with no clear D. V lost 3 bases and J 8 bases, leaving 11 bases between the germline ends. The CDR3 totals 12 residues. Germline-derived CDR1 and CDR2 are SGHRS and YFSETQ.

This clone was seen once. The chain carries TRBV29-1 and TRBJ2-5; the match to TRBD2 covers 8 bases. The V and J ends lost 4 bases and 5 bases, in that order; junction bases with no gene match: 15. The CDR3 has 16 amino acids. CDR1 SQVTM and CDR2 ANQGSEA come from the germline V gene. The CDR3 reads CSVVGRGRLNAETQYF. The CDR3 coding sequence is TGCAGCGTTGTTGGTCGCGGGAGGCTTAATGCGGAGACCCAGTACTTC.

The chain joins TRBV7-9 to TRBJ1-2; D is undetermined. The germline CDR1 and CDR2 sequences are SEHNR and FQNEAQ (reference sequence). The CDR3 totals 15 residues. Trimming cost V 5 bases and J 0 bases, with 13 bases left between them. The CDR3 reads CASSPPEKPNYGYTF. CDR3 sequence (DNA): TGTGCCAGCAGCCCACCCGAGAAGCCTAACTATGGCTACACCTTC.

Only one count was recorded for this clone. CDR3 amino acids: CAISLRTGEDYTF. As DNA, the CDR3 is TGTGCCATCAGCCTTAGGACAGGGGAGGACTACACCTTC. This chain uses TRBV10-3 with TRBJ1-2; 9 nucleotides align to TRBD1. The V segment lost 6 bases and the J segment 10 bases; nucleotides outside the gene matches: 9. The CDR3 runs 13 residues. Per the germline V gene, CDR1 is ENHRY and CDR2 is SYGVKD.

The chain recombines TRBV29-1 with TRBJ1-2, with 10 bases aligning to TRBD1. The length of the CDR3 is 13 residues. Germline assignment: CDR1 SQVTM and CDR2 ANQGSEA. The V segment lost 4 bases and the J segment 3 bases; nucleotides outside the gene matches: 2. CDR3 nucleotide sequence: TGCAGCGTTGTGACAGGGGGCCACTATGGCTACACCTTC. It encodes CSVVTGGHYGYTF.